This T cell receptor (beta chain) appears in the sequencing data of a study of neurological immune-mediated disorders. Using its own MiXCR run on the 5' RACE reads, TCRdb lists one record per CDR3 protein. Of approximately 36,000 distinct CDR3 sequences in the sample, 13% to 15% were seen once. CDR3 length: 16 residues. The V gene lost 2 bases and the J gene lost 4 bases, with 17 bases spanning the gap. Germline V CDR1 and CDR2: LGHDT, YNNKEL (reference sequence). This sequence was found in a woman aged 50 to 60 with HTLV-1-associated myelopathy (HAM/TSP). The chain joins TRBV3-1 to TRBJ2-5, with a weak D call TRBD1 (6 bases). Specimen: PBMCs. Here the CDR3 reads CASSQWSSGVVETQYF. The CDR3 bases are TGTGCCAGCAGCCAATGGAGCTCAGGGGTTGTAGAGACCCAGTACTTC.